This T cell receptor (beta chain) stems from a study of blood T cell repertoires in COVID-19. Seattle participants joined during active infection and were tracked over time. TCRdb's copy holds only in-frame clones and misses some; the assay was immunoSEQ multiplex PCR. The data contain 150,000 to 170,000 clones, roughly 84% of them singletons. The CDR3 runs 15 residues. Looked up from germline, CDR1 is SGHVS and CDR2 is FQNEAQ. Losses at the gene ends were 5 bases for V and 4 bases for J; bases not matched to a gene: 7. Input material: peripheral blood. The receptor's source is an older woman with COVID-19, enrolled during active disease. The chain employs TRBV7-8 and TRBJ2-5; TRBD2 agrees at 10 bases. CDR3 in DNA: TGTGCCAGCAGCGCGCTTGGGACTAGCGTAGAGACCCAGTACTTC. Protein product: CASSALGTSVETQYF.